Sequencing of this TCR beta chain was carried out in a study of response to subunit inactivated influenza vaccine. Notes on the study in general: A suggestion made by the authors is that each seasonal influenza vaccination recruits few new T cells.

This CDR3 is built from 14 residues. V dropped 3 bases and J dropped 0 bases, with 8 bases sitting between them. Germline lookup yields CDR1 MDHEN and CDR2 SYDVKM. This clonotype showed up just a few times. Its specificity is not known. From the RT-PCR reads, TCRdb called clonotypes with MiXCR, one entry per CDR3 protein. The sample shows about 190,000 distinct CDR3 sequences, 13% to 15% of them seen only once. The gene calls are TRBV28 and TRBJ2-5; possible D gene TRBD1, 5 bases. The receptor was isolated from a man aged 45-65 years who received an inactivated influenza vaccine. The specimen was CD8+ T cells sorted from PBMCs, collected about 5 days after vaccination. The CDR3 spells CASSFLQDQETQYF. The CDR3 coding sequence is TGTGCCAGCAGTTTTCTACAGGACCAAGAGACCCAGTACTTC.